This section outlines one T cell receptor (beta chain) sequence together with its context. Using its own MiXCR run on the RACE reads, TCRdb lists one record per CDR3 protein. The sample carries roughly 180,000 distinct CDR3 sequences, 20% to 25% recorded once. Indicated time point: patch test 1, 2 weeks after DPC sensitization. The treatment: therapeutic diphenylcyclopropenone sensitization with weekly scalp DPC. The study drew its donors from alopecia patients who were 18 to 70 years old and suitable for DPC. These data belong to a study of human T cells and chemical hapten exposure. Study context: The sensitizing agent was 2% DPC, placed on about 2 cm by about 2 cm of upper inner arm skin. Weekly scalp doses of diphenylcyclopropenone were given to patients during the roughly 26-week study.

With 4 bases removed from V and 6 bases from J, the gap between germline ends came to 15 bases. This CDR3 has 13 residues. Germline V gene sequence: CDR1 SQVTM, CDR2 ANQGSEA. The clonotype comes from a woman aged 45-59 years with alopecia areata. Some clones in this sample may be carry-over from other donors' samples. The chain uses TRBV29-1 and TRBJ1-1, with a tentative D call TRBD1 (5 bases). The sample here was whole blood, taken in connection with sensitization to the hapten diphenylcyclopropenone (DPC). CDR3: CSVGVREDAEAFF. As DNA, the CDR3 is TGCAGCGTTGGTGTCAGGGAAGATGCTGAAGCTTTCTTT.